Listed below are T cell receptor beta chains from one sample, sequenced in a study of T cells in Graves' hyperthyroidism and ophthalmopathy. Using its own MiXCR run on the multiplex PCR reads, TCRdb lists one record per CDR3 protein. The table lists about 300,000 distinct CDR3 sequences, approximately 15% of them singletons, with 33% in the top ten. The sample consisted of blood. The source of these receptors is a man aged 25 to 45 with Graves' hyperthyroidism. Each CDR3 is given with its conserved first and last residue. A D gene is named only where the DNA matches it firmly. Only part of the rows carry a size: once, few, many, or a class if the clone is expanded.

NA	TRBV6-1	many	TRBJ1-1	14	CASRVGLMNTEAFF	TGTGCCAGCAGAGTGGGACTCATGAACACTGAAGCTTTCTTT
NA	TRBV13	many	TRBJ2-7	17	CASSLAGSTIHSYEQYF	TGTGCCAGCAGCTTAGCAGGAAGCACAATCCACTCCTACGAGCAGTACTTC
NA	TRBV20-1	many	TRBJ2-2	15	CSALLPSANTGELFF	TGCAGTGCCCTACTACCTTCCGCGAACACCGGGGAGCTGTTTTTT
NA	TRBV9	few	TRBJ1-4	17	CASSVGPGPTTNEKLFF	TGTGCCAGCAGCGTAGGTCCGGGGCCGACAACTAATGAAAAACTGTTTTTT
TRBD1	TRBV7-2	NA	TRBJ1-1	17	CASSSEDRGLMNTEAFF	TGTGCCAGCAGCTCGGAGGACAGGGGGCTAATGAACACTGAAGCTTTCTTT
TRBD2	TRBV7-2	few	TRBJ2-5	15	CASSAMAGVQETQYF	TGTGCCAGCAGCGCCATGGCGGGAGTCCAAGAGACCCAGTACTTC
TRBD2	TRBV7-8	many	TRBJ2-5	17	CASSLLPGGSVRETQYF	TGTGCCAGCAGCTTACTCCCGGGCGGGAGCGTTAGGGAGACCCAGTACTTC
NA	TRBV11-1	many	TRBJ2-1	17	CASSLGVRASSYNEQFF	TGTGCCAGCAGCTTAGGGGTCCGCGCCAGCTCCTACAATGAGCAGTTCTTC
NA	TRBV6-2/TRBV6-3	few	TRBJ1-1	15	CASSYSRGEGREAFF	TGTGCCAGCAGTTACTCAAGGGGCGAGGGGCGGGAAGCTTTCTTT
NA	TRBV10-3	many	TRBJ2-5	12	CATPHLGETQYF	TGTGCCACCCCTCACCTGGGAGAGACCCAGTACTTC
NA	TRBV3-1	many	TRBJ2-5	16	CASSQGEWDYQETQYF	TGTGCCAGCAGCCAGGGCGAGTGGGACTACCAAGAGACCCAGTACTTC
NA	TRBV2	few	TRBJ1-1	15	CASLKYGGGGTEAFF	TGTGCCAGTCTAAAATACGGGGGAGGAGGCACTGAAGCTTTCTTT
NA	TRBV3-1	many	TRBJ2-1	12	CASSQDTGEQFF	TGTGCCAGCAGCCAAGATACGGGTGAGCAGTTCTTC
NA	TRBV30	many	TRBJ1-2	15	CAWRGQGRPYYGYTF	TGTGCCTGGAGAGGCCAGGGACGGCCCTACTATGGCTACACCTTC
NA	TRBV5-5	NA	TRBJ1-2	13	CASSWGRDGGYTF	TGTGCCAGCAGCTGGGGCAGGGATGGTGGCTACACCTTC
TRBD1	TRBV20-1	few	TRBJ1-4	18	CSASGQGGGVATNEKLFF	TGCAGTGCTTCGGGACAGGGGGGGGGAGTGGCAACTAATGAAAAACTGTTTTTT
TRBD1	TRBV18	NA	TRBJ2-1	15	CASSPQDRAYNEQFF	TGTGCCAGCTCACCTCAAGACAGGGCCTACAATGAGCAGTTCTTC
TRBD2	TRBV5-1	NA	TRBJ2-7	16	CASSLGLAGESYEQYF	TGCGCCAGCAGCTTGGGACTAGCGGGAGAATCCTACGAGCAGTACTTC
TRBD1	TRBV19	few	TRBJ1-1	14	CASKLRGPNTEAFF	TGTGCCAGCAAACTTAGGGGGCCAAACACTGAAGCTTTCTTT
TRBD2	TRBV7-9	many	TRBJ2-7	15	CASSFGTSGAYEQYF	TGTGCCAGCAGCTTCGGGACTAGCGGAGCCTACGAGCAGTACTTC
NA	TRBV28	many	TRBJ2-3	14	CASSRDGTTDTQYF	TGTGCCAGCAGCCGGGACGGAACCACAGATACGCAGTATTTT
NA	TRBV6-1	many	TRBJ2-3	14	CASSEVGLTDTQYF	TGTGCCAGCAGTGAAGTGGGACTTACAGATACGCAGTATTTT
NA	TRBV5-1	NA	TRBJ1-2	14	CASSLESGADGYTF	TGCGCCAGCAGCTTGGAGTCGGGGGCGGATGGCTACACCTTC
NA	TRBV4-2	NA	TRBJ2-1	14	CASSQAAAYNEQFF	TGTGCCAGCAGCCAAGCTGCCGCATACAATGAGCAGTTCTTC
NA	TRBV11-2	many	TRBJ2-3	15	CASRGLWTSTDTQYF	TGTGCCAGCAGAGGCCTTTGGACTAGCACAGATACGCAGTATTTT
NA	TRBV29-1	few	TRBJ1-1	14	CSVEGGQAGTEAFF	TGCAGCGTTGAAGGGGGGCAGGCCGGCACTGAAGCTTTCTTT
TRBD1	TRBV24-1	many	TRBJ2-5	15	CATESGTGREETQYF	TGTGCCACCGAGAGCGGGACAGGGCGTGAAGAGACCCAGTACTTC
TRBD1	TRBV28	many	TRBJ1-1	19	CASSSPYTPRGRRVTEAFF	TGTGCCAGCAGTTCTCCCTACACACCCAGGGGGCGCCGGGTCACTGAAGCTTTCTTT
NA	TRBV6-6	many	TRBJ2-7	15	CASSYQSWSSYEQYF	TGTGCCAGCAGTTACCAATCTTGGAGCTCCTACGAGCAGTACTTC
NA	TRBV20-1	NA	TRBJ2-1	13	CSARRGTGNEQFF	TGCAGTGCTAGGAGGGGGACGGGCAATGAGCAGTTCTTC
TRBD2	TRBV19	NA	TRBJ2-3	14	CASSISLAGVSQYF	TGTGCCAGTAGTATCTCGTTAGCGGGAGTATCACAGTATTTT
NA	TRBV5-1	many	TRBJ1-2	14	CASAAAAGTDGYTF	TGCGCCAGCGCGGCGGCGGCCGGGACGGATGGCTACACCTTC
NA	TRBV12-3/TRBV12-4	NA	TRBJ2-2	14	CASRPRGGTGELFF	TGTGCCAGCAGGCCCAGGGGAGGTACCGGGGAGCTGTTTTTT
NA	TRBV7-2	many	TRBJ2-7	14	CASSPRPGSYEQYF	TGTGCCAGCAGCCCACGCCCAGGGAGCTACGAGCAGTACTTC
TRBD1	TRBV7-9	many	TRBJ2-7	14	CASSPWDRDYEQYF	TGTGCCAGCAGCCCTTGGGACAGGGACTACGAGCAGTACTTC
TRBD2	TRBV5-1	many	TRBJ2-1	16	CASSLAAGVGINEQFF	TGCGCCAGCAGCTTGGCAGCGGGAGTAGGAATCAATGAGCAGTTCTTC
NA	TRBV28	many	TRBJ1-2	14	CASSRKGQFYGYTF	TGTGCCAGCAGTCGTAAAGGACAGTTCTATGGCTACACCTTC
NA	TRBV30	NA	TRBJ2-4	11	CAWVAGHIQYF	TGTGCCTGGGTGGCGGGCCACATTCAGTACTTC
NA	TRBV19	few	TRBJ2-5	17	CASSRGRGPRRQETQYF	TGTGCCAGTAGTAGGGGAAGAGGCCCTCGGCGCCAAGAGACCCAGTACTTC
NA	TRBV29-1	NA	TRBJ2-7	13	CSVATLALNEQYF	TGCAGCGTTGCAACACTTGCCCTGAACGAGCAGTACTTC
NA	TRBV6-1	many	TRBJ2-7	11	CASRRTYEQYF	TGTGCCAGCAGGAGAACCTACGAGCAGTACTTC
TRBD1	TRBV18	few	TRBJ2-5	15	CASAFDRGSQETQYF	TGTGCCAGCGCTTTCGACAGGGGCTCCCAAGAGACCCAGTACTTC
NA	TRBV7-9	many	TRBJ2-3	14	CASTPTDSTDTQYF	TGTGCCAGCACCCCTACCGACAGCACAGATACGCAGTATTTT
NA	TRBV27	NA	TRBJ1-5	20	CASSLGERELDKKGNQPQHF	TGTGCCAGCAGTTTAGGGGAAAGGGAACTGGATAAGAAAGGCAATCAGCCCCAGCATTTT
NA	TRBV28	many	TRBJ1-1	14	CASSLIQGVSEAFF	TGTGCCAGCAGTCTCATTCAAGGCGTTTCTGAAGCTTTCTTT
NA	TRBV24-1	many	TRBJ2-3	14	CATSDMTEADTQYF	TGTGCCACCAGTGATATGACAGAGGCAGATACGCAGTATTTT
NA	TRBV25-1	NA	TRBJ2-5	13	CASSEEGQETQYF	TGTGCCAGCAGTGAAGAGGGTCAAGAGACCCAGTACTTC
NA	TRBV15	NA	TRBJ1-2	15	CATSRDRAGNYGYTF	TGTGCCACCAGCAGAGATCGGGCAGGGAACTATGGCTACACCTTC
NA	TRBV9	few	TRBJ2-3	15	CASSVEGLGTDTQYF	TGTGCCAGCAGCGTAGAAGGGCTAGGCACAGATACGCAGTATTTT
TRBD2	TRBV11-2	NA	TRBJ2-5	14	CASRRTSGQETQYF	TGTGCCAGCAGGAGGACTAGCGGCCAAGAGACCCAGTACTTC
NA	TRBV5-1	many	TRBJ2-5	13	CASSPRLKETQYF	TGCGCCAGCAGCCCGAGACTAAAAGAGACCCAGTACTTC